This is a list of T cell receptor beta chains from one sample in a study of read filtering for tumor transcriptome and immune sequencing. TCRdb ran MiXCR on the reads and lists one entry per CDR3 protein. The table shows under 150,000 distinct CDR3 sequences, with 13% occurring only once. Specimen: a population of CD138-negative cells sorted from bone marrow. These receptors originate from a donor at least 40 years old with multiple myeloma. CDR3s include the opening cysteine and the closing phenylalanine or tryptophan. The order of the fields is clone size, V gene, D gene, J gene, CDR3 protein, CDR3 DNA. D genes are given only for firm matches. Part of the rows lack a size; the others show once, few, many or a class for expanded clones.

few	TRBV18	NA	TRBJ1-5	CASSLDRSHYQPQHF	TGTGCCAGCTCCCTTGACAGAAGTCATTATCAGCCCCAGCATTTT
many	TRBV7-9	TRBD2	TRBJ2-7	CASSPRGSSNEQYF	TGTGCCAGCAGCCCTCGCGGGAGTTCCAACGAGCAGTACTTC
many	TRBV6-1	NA	TRBJ2-5	CASRRAGTGGETQYF	TGTGCCAGCCGACGTGCCGGGACCGGAGGGGAGACCCAGTACTTC
NA	TRBV9	NA	TRBJ2-3	CASSAHSDTQYF	TGTGCCAGCAGCGCCCACTCGGATACGCAGTATTTT
many	TRBV7-9	NA	TRBJ2-1	CASSFHEQFF	TGTGCCAGCAGCTTCCACGAGCAGTTCTTC
few	TRBV7-2	TRBD2	TRBJ2-2	CASSLPSGNTGELFF	TGTGCCAGCAGCTTACCTAGCGGAAACACCGGGGAGCTGTTTTTT
few	TRBV29-1	NA	TRBJ1-1	CSVVSSYGTEAFF	TGCAGCGTTGTATCTTCGTACGGCACTGAAGCTTTCTTT
many	TRBV4-1	TRBD2	TRBJ2-3	CASSQGLAGGRADTQYF	TGCGCCAGCAGCCAAGGCCTAGCGGGAGGCCGGGCAGATACGCAGTATTTT
few	TRBV11-2	NA	TRBJ2-1	CASSLVLSSYNEQFF	TGTGCCAGCAGCTTAGTCCTGAGCTCCTACAATGAGCAGTTCTTC
many	TRBV12-5	NA	TRBJ1-1	CASGLVVDRNTEAFF	TGTGCTAGTGGTTTGGTGGTGGACAGGAACACTGAAGCTTTCTTT
many	TRBV2	NA	TRBJ2-3	CASNRRQASTDTQYF	TGTGCCAGCAATCGACGACAGGCAAGCACAGATACGCAGTATTTT
many	TRBV7-2	NA	TRBJ2-1	CASSLGEQFF	TGTGCCAGCAGCTTGGGTGAGCAGTTCTTC
few	TRBV20-1	TRBD2	TRBJ2-7	CSASGSGRKYEQYF	TGCAGTGCTAGCGGTAGCGGGAGGAAGTACGAGCAGTACTTC
NA	TRBV11-2	TRBD2	TRBJ2-3	CASSLVGLAGADTPYF	TGTGCCAGCAGCCTGGTCGGGTTAGCGGGAGCAGATACGCCGTATTTT
many	TRBV7-9	TRBD2	TRBJ2-1	CASLGPGLAGVGEQFF	TGTGCCAGCTTAGGTCCGGGACTAGCGGGAGTAGGGGAGCAGTTCTTC
many	TRBV29-1	TRBD1	TRBJ2-7	CSVGTGGLSSYEQYF	TGCAGCGTCGGGACAGGGGGCCTGTCGTCCTACGAGCAGTACTTC
many	TRBV5-1	NA	TRBJ2-6	CASSDGTVVLTF	TGCGCCAGCAGCGATGGGACCGTCGTCCTGACTTTC
few	TRBV27	NA	TRBJ2-5	CASSKQGRNQETQYF	TGTGCCAGCAGTAAACAGGGAAGGAACCAAGAGACCCAGTACTTC
many	TRBV19	NA	TRBJ2-4	CASSILGGGGKNIQYF	TGTGCCAGTAGTATTCTGGGAGGAGGGGGAAAAAACATTCAGTACTTC
many	TRBV7-2	TRBD2	TRBJ2-1	CASSLVSSGSNMEQFF	TGTGCCAGCAGCTTAGTCTCTAGCGGGAGTAACATGGAGCAGTTCTTC
many	TRBV6-5	TRBD2	TRBJ2-1	CASSYGLADDEQFF	TGTGCCAGCAGTTACGGCCTAGCGGACGATGAGCAGTTCTTC
many	TRBV24-1	NA	TRBJ1-5	CATSDSLGINQPQHF	TGTGCCACCAGTGATTCTTTGGGAATTAATCAGCCCCAGCATTTT
many	TRBV10-3	NA	TRBJ2-1	CAITEDNGDEQFF	TGTGCCATCACCGAGGACAACGGCGATGAGCAGTTCTTC
many	TRBV6-2/TRBV6-3	TRBD2	TRBJ2-1	CASSRLLAGVQNEQFF	TGTGCCAGCAGCCGACTCCTAGCGGGAGTACAGAATGAGCAGTTCTTC
NA	TRBV2	TRBD2	TRBJ2-5	CASSPTHLAAQETQDF	TGTGCCAGCAGTCCTACCCATCTAGCGGCCCAAGAGACCCAGGACTTC
NA	TRBV9	NA	TRBJ2-7	CASSVAGNYEQYF	TGTGCCAGCAGCGTAGCCGGTAATTACGAGCAGTACTTC
many	TRBV12-3/TRBV12-4	NA	TRBJ1-2	CASSPTANYGYTF	TGTGCCAGCAGCCCGACAGCTAACTATGGCTACACCTTC
many	TRBV27	NA	TRBJ2-7	CASRNGYEQYF	TGTGCCAGCAGAAATGGCTACGAGCAGTACTTC
many	TRBV7-7	NA	TRBJ2-7	CASSLDIDYEQYF	TGTGCCAGCAGCTTAGACATCGACTACGAGCAGTACTTC
many	TRBV7-3	NA	TRBJ2-3	CASSPRGHLTDTQYF	TGTGCCAGCAGCCCCCGTGGGCACCTCACAGATACGCAGTATTTT
many	TRBV7-9	NA	TRBJ2-7	CASSHQDDYEQYF	TGTGCCAGCAGCCACCAAGACGACTACGAGCAGTACTTC
many	TRBV27	TRBD1	TRBJ2-7	CASSPRDRGNEQYF	TGTGCCAGCAGTCCCCGGGACAGGGGTAACGAGCAGTACTTC
many	TRBV6-5	TRBD1	TRBJ2-7	CASSYSDRDKQYF	TGTGCCAGCAGTTACTCCGACAGGGACAAGCAGTACTTC
many	TRBV29-1	TRBD1	TRBJ2-5	CSVSPPDRGGETQYF	TGCAGCGTTTCCCCCCCAGACAGGGGCGGAGAGACCCAGTACTTC
many	TRBV6-6	NA	TRBJ2-5	CASSYSGRETQYF	TGTGCCAGCAGTTACTCTGGCAGGGAGACCCAGTACTTC
many	TRBV3-1	NA	TRBJ2-1	CASSLKGRDIPPNEQFF	TGTGCCAGCAGCCTTAAAGGGCGGGACATCCCGCCTAATGAGCAGTTCTTC
NA	TRBV29-1	NA	TRBJ1-1	CSVPLGRRGTEAFF	TGCAGCGTCCCCCTGGGCAGACGGGGCACTGAAGCTTTCTTT
many	TRBV5-1	NA	TRBJ2-2	CASSGARQNTGELFF	TGCGCCAGCAGCGGGGCCAGACAGAACACCGGGGAGCTGTTTTTT
many	TRBV6-6	TRBD2	TRBJ2-3	CASTLTSGRAGDTQYF	TGTGCCAGCACCCTGACTAGCGGGAGGGCTGGAGATACGCAGTATTTT
once	TRBV7-8	TRBD2	TRBJ2-1	CASSARTSSNNEQFF	TGTGCCAGCAGCGCCAGGACTAGCTCCAACAATGAGCAGTTCTTC
many	TRBV11-3	NA	TRBJ2-5	CASSLAFGTQYF	TGTGCCAGCAGCTTAGCTTTCGGGACCCAGTACTTC
many	TRBV5-4	NA	TRBJ2-3	CASSSPPRSSPDTQYF	TGTGCCAGCAGCTCCCCCCCTCGCAGCTCACCAGATACGCAGTATTTT
many	TRBV7-9	NA	TRBJ2-7	CASSIGTGYSYEQYF	TGTGCCAGCAGCATTGGGACGGGATACTCCTACGAGCAGTACTTC
many	TRBV5-1	TRBD2	TRBJ2-3	CASSVPGLAVSVDTQYF	TGCGCCAGCAGCGTCCCGGGACTAGCGGTTTCTGTGGATACGCAGTATTTT
many	TRBV11-1	NA	TRBJ2-1	CASSLARLAYNEQFF	TGTGCCAGCAGCTTAGCAAGGCTAGCCTACAATGAGCAGTTCTTC
many	TRBV6-5	NA	TRBJ1-1	CASSYPTGNEAFF	TGTGCCAGCAGTTACCCCACGGGTAATGAAGCTTTCTTT
many	TRBV20-1	NA	TRBJ2-1	CSARALDTGFGGEQFF	TGCAGTGCTAGGGCCCTTGACACAGGATTCGGCGGTGAGCAGTTCTTC
many	TRBV7-3	NA	TRBJ1-6	CASSLTGDGWSPLHF	TGTGCCAGCAGCTTAACAGGAGACGGATGGTCACCCCTCCACTTT
many	TRBV13	TRBD2	TRBJ2-5	CASSSGLAGGRETQYF	TGTGCCAGCAGCTCCGGACTAGCGGGCGGCCGAGAGACCCAGTACTTC
NA	TRBV5-5	TRBD1	TRBJ1-5	CASSFIAGGINQPQHF	TGTGCCAGCAGCTTTATTGCAGGGGGGATCAATCAGCCCCAGCATTTT
many	TRBV11-3	TRBD2	TRBJ2-1	CASSSKLAGLYNEQFF	TGTGCCAGCAGCTCTAAACTAGCGGGCCTCTACAATGAGCAGTTCTTC
many	TRBV5-1	NA	TRBJ1-4	CASSFMTGTSNEKLFF	TGCGCCAGCAGCTTTATGACCGGGACTTCTAATGAAAAACTGTTTTTT
many	TRBV12-3/TRBV12-4	TRBD1	TRBJ2-7	CASSLADRAYEQYF	TGTGCCAGCAGTTTAGCCGACAGGGCCTACGAGCAGTACTTC
NA	TRBV6-2/TRBV6-3	NA	TRBJ1-1	CASSYPTLGRSTEAFF	TGTGCCAGCAGTTACCCGACCCTCGGGAGGAGCACTGAAGCTTTCTTT